Following are 2 T cell receptor beta chains from one sample sequenced in a study of shared clonotypes between healthy human individuals. Sequencing used immunoSEQ multiplex PCR; TCRdb keeps in-frame clones, though not all of them. The table has roughly 700,000 clones, 74% seen once. Sequencing was performed on memory CD4+ T cells sorted from blood. Subset reported: CD45RA-negative fraction. These receptor sequences come from a woman aged 25 to 39 in good health.

The rearrangement uses TRBV5-1 and TRBJ1-3; no definite D call. V lost 0 bases and J lost 4, with 8 bases in between. The germline gives CDR1 SGHRS, CDR2 YFSETQ. The CDR3 has 14 residues. CDR3 loop: CASSLEGNGNTIYF. CDR3 sequence (DNA): TGCGCCAGCAGCTTGGAAGGGAACGGAAACACCATATATTTT.

CDR3 region: CASSLANPSEGPGELFF. The CDR3 DNA sequence: TGCGCCAGCAGCTTGGCCAACCCTAGCGAGGGCCCCGGGGAGCTGTTTTTT. The rearrangement links TRBV5-1 to TRBJ2-2; D perhaps matches TRBD2 (6 bases). CDR1 and CDR2 from the germline V gene are SGHRS and YFSETQ. CDR3 length equals 17 residues. The V end was cut by 0 bases, the J end by 6 bases, with 18 bases between.